What follows is one TCR beta chain and its context. This sample is part of a study of T cell responses to AZD1222 COVID-19 vaccine. At the level of the study: Researchers grouped second doses given at about 4 or about 12 weeks into one pool.

Measured with immunoSEQ multiplex PCR; TCRdb has only the in-frame clones, and not every one. The sample shows 110,000 or so clones, 86% of them seen only once. The sequencing used peripheral blood, collected on day 0 of AZD1222 vaccination. This clonotype originated in an adult in good health.

The CDR3 nucleotides read TGTGCCAGCAGCTTAGGGGGGCCCCGCGATAGTGGCGGCTACACCTTC. It yields the protein CASSLGGPRDSGGYTF. The J gene is TRBJ1-2, the V gene TRBV13; perhaps TRBD1 as D (5 bases). The V end lost 0 bases, the J end lost 8 bases, and 19 bases lay between the germline ends. Germline CDR1 and CDR2: PRHDT and FYEKMQ (reference sequence). The CDR3 is 16 amino acids.